The entry below gives a single TCR beta chain sequence along with its context. This entry comes from a study of PD-L1 blockade in urothelial cancer. Study background: Prior chemotherapy in patients spanned 0 to 3 regimens.

Germline assignment: CDR1 LNHDA and CDR2 SQIVND (reference sequence). V was trimmed by 6 bases and J by 1 base, leaving 15 bases between them. The CDR3 is 15 amino acids. Sequencing used immunoSEQ multiplex PCR; TCRdb keeps in-frame clones, though not all of them. The data contain fewer than 25,000 clones, approximately 83% of them singletons. The time point here: peripheral blood 6 weeks after treatment start. The chain links TRBV19 to TRBJ2-5; a weak D match, TRBD1 (6 bases). This sample comprised PBMCs, obtained around atezolizumab (anti-PD-L1) treatment. The receptor's source is a man in his fifties with urothelial cancer. CDR3 protein: CASSLQGSGQETQYF. The CDR3 DNA is TGTGCCAGTAGCTTACAGGGATCGGGCCAAGAGACCCAGTACTTC.